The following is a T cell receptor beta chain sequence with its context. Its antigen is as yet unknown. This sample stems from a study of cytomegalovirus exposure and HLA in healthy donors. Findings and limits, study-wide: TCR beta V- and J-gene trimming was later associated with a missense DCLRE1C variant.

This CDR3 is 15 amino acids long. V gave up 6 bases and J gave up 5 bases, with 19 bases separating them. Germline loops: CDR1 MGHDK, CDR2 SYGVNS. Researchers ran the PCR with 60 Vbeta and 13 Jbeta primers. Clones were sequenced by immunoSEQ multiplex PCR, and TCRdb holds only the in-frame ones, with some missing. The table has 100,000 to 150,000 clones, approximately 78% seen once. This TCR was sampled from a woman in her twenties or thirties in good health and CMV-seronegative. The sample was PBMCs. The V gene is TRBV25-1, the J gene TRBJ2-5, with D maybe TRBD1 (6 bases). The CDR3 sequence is CASSLGAPAGETQYF. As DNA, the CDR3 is TGTGCCAGCAGCTTGGGGGCACCCGCTGGGGAGACCCAGTACTTC.